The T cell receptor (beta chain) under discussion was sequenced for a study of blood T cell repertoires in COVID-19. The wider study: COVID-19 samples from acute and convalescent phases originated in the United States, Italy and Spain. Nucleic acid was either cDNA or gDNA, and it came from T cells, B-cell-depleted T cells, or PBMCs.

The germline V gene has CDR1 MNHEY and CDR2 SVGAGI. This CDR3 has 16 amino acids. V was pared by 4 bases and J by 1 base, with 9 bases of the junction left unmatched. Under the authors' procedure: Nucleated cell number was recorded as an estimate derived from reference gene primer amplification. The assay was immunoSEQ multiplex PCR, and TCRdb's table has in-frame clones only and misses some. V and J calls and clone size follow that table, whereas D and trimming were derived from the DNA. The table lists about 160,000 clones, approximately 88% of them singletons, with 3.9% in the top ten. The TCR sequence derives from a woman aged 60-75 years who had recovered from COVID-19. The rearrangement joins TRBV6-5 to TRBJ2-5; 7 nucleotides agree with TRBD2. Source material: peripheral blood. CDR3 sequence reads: CASSFRALAVQETQYF. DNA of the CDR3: TGTGCCAGCAGTTTTCGCGCTCTAGCGGTCCAAGAGACCCAGTACTTC.